This T cell receptor (beta chain) appears in the sequencing data of a study of post-analysis software for immune sequencing data. Study at large: As for disease course, relapsing-remitting, secondary progressive and progressive-relapsing multiple sclerosis were all included. Broader study findings: For normalized Chao1 diversity, multiple sclerosis patients scored significantly lower than controls did. The study found TRBV5-6, TRBV5-1 and TRBV20-1 among four to six TRBV segments more frequent in patients than controls.

cDNA libraries for TCR beta contained unique molecular identifiers. Approximately 500,000 cDNA molecules were obtained per 1 to 10 million input T cells. TCRdb analysed the PCR reads with MiXCR anew, one entry per CDR3 protein. Here the sample spans roughly 700,000 distinct CDR3 sequences, roughly 27% being singletons. To note about this clonotype: Antigen: not known.

In germline, CDR1 is SNHLY, CDR2 FYNNEI. CDR3 size: 15 residues. The J segment lost 6 bases and the V segment lost 2 bases, leaving 6 bases of the junction unmatched. Source material: blood. The TCR was taken from a girl aged 5 to 17 with multiple sclerosis. J is TRBJ2-1 and V is TRBV2; the match to TRBD1 covers 8 bases. The CDR3 protein is CASSESRGLGNEQFF. CDR3 DNA sequence: TGTGCCAGCAGTGAAAGCAGGGGGCTCGGCAATGAGCAGTTCTTC.